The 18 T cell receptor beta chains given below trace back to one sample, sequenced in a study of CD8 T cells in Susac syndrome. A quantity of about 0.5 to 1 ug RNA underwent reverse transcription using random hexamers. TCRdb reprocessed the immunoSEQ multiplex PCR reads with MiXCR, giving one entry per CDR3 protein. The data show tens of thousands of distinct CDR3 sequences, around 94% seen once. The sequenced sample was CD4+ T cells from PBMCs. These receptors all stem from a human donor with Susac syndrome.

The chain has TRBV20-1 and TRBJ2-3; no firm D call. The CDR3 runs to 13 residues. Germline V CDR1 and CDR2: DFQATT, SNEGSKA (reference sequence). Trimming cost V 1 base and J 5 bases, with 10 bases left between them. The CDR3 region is CSARAPVVDTQYF. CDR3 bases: TGCAGTGCTAGAGCGCCAGTCGTAGATACGCAGTATTTT.

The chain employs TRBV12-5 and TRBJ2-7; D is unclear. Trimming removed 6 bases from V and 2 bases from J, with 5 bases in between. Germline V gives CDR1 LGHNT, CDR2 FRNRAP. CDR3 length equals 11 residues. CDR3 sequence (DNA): TGTGCTAGTGGCCTAACCTACGAGCAGTACTTC. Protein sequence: CASGLTYEQYF. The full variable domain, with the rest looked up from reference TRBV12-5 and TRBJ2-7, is DARVTQTPRHKVTEMGQEVTMRCQPILGHNTVFWYRQTMMQGLELLAYFRNRAPLDDSGMPKDRFSAEMPDATLATLKIQPSEPRDSAVYFCASGLTYEQYFGPGTRLTVT.

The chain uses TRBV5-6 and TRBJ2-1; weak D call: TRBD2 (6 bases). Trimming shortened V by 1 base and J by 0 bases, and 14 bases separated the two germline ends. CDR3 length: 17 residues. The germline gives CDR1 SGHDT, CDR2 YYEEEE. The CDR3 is CASSLIKRGSSYNEQFF. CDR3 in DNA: TGTGCCAGCAGCTTGATAAAACGGGGGAGCTCCTACAATGAGCAGTTCTTC.

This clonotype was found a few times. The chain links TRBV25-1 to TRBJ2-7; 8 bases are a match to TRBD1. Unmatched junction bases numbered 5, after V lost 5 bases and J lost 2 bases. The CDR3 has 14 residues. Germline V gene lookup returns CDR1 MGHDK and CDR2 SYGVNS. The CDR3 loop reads CASSSRTGPYEQYF. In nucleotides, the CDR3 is TGTGCCAGCAGTTCCCGGACAGGGCCCTACGAGCAGTACTTC.

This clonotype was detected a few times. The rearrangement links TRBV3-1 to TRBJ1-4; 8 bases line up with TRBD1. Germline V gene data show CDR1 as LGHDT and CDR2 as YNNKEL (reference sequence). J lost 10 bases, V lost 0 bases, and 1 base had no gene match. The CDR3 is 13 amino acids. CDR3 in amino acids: CASSQDRGRKLFF. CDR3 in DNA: TGTGCCAGCAGCCAAGACAGGGGGCGAAAACTGTTTTTT.

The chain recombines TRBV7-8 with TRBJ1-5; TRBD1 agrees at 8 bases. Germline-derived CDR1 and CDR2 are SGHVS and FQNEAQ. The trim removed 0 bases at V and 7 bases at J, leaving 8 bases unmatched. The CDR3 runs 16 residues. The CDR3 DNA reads TGTGCCAGCAGCTTAGCGCGAGGGACAGGAGAACAGCCCCAGCATTTT. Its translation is CASSLARGTGEQPQHF.

The CDR3 here is CASSQARGTKNIQYF. CDR3 sequence (DNA): TGCGCCAGCAGCCAGGCCAGGGGGACCAAAAACATTCAGTACTTC. The rearrangement joins TRBV4-3 to TRBJ2-4, with 7 bases that match TRBD1. The CDR3 loop spans 15 amino acids. V was clipped by 3 bases and J by 2 bases; unmatched bases: 4. Germline V gene data show CDR1 as LGHNA and CDR2 as YSLEER.

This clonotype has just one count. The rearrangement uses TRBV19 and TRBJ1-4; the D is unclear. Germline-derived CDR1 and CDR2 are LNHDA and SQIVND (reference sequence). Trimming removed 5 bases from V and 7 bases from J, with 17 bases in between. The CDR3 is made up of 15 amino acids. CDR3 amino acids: CASSSDPGTSEKLFF. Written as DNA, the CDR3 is TGTGCCAGTAGTTCCGACCCGGGAACGAGTGAAAAACTGTTTTTT.

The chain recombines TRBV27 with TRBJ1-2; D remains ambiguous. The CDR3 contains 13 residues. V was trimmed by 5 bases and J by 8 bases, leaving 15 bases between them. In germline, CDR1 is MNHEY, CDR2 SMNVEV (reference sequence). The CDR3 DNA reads TGTGCCAGCAGTCTAACCCTGACGGGCGGCTACACCTTC. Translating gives CASSLTLTGGYTF.

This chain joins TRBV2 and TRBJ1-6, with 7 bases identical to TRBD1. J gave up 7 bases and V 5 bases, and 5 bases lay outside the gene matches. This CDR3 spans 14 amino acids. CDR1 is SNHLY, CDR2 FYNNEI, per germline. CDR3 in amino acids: CASSTGQHNSPLHF. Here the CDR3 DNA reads TGTGCCAGCAGTACGGGACAGCACAATTCACCCCTCCACTTT.

In DNA, the CDR3 is TGTGCCAGCTCAGTACAGGGAGGAACAACTAATGAAAAACTGTTTTTT. It encodes CASSVQGGTTNEKLFF. The J gene is TRBJ1-4, the V gene TRBV18; D perhaps matches TRBD1 (6 bases). V lost 5 bases and J lost 0, with 13 bases in between. The germline V gene has CDR1 KGHSH and CDR2 LQKENI. The CDR3 length is 16 residues.

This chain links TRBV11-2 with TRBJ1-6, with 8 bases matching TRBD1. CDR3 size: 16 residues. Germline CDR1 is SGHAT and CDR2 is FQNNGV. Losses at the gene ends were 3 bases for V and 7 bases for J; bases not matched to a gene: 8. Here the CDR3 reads CASSFVRTGRNSPLHF. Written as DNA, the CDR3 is TGTGCCAGCAGCTTTGTCCGGACAGGGCGGAATTCACCCCTCCACTTT.

DNA of the CDR3: TGTGCCAGCCCCCGGGGAGCTTTCTTT. Protein product: CASPRGAFF. This sequence joins TRBV12-3 or TRBV12-4 and TRBJ1-1; D ambiguous. This CDR3 contains 9 residues. V shed 8 bases and J shed 10 bases, with 8 bases lying between them.

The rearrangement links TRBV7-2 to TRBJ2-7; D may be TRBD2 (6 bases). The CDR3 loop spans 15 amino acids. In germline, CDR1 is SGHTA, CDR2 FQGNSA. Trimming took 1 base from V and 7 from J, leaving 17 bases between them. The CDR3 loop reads CASSLEAGRGREQYF. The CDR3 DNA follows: TGTGCCAGCAGCTTAGAGGCGGGTAGAGGGAGGGAGCAGTACTTC.

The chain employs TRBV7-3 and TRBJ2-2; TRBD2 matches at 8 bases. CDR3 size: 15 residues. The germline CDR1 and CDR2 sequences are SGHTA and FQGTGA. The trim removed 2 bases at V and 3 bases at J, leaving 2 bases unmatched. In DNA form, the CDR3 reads TGTGCCAGCAGCTTATACGGGGGGGACACCGGGGAGCTGTTTTTT. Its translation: CASSLYGGDTGELFF.

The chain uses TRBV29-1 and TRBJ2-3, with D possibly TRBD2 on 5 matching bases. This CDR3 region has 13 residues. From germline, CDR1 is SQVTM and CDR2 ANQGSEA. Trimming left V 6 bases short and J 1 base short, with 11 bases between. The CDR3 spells CSVTDWGTDTQYF. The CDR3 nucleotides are TGCAGCGTAACGGACTGGGGCACAGATACGCAGTATTTT.

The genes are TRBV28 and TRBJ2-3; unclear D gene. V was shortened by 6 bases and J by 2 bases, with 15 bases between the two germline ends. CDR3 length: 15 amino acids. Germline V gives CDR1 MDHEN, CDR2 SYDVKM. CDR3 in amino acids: CASSPAGATTDTQYF. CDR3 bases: TGTGCCAGCAGCCCCGCTGGAGCTACCACAGATACGCAGTATTTT. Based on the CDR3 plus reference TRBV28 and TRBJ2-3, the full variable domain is DVKVTQSSRYLVKRTGEKVFLECVQDMDHENMFWYRQDPGLGLRLIYFSYDVKMKEKGDIPEGYSVSREKKERFSLILESASTNQTSMYLCASSPAGATTDTQYFGPGTRLTVL.

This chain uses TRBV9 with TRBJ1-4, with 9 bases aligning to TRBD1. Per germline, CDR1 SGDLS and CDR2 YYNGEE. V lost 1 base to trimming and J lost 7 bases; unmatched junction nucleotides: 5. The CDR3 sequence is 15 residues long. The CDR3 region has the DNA TGTGCCAGCAGCGTACGGACAGGGGACAGTGAAAAACTGTTTTTT. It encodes CASSVRTGDSEKLFF.